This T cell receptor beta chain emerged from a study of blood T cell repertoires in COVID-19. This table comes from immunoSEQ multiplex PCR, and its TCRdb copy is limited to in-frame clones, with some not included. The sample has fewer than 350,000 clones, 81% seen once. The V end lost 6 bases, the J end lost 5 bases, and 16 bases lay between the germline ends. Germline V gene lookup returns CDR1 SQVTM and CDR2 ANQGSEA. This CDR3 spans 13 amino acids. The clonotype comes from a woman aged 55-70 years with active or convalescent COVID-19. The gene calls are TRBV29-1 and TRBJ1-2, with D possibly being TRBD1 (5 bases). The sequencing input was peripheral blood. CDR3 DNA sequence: TGCAGCGTCCTCCCCGGGGGTGAATATGGCTACACCTTC. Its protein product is CSVLPGGEYGYTF.